Below are 21 T cell receptor beta chains sequenced from a single sample in a study of cytomegalovirus exposure and HLA in healthy donors. PCR used 60 Vbeta primers and 13 Jbeta primers. Produced via immunoSEQ multiplex PCR; TCRdb's table is partial and in-frame only. The sample shows 190,000 or so clones, 80% of them seen only once. Sequencing input: PBMCs. The receptors come from a boy aged 5-17 years in good health and CMV-seronegative.

V and J are TRBV19 and TRBJ1-1; 9 bases agree with TRBD1. CDR1 is LNHDA and CDR2 is SQIVND in the germline V gene (reference sequence). V shed 4 bases, J shed 6 bases, and the junction held 6 bases outside the gene matches. This CDR3 comprises 14 residues. CDR3 amino acids: CASSTGTGRSEAFF. The CDR3 nucleotides read TGTGCCAGTAGTACCGGGACAGGGAGGTCTGAAGCTTTCTTT.

The J gene is TRBJ1-4, the V gene TRBV4-2; 7 bases are a match to TRBD1. This CDR3 is built from 19 residues. V lost 4 bases, J lost 0 bases, and 14 bases stayed unmatched. The V gene's germline CDR1 is LGHNA and CDR2 YNFKEQ. For the CDR3, the DNA is TGTGCCAGCAGCCCCTCTCATGACAGGGTTGGGACAACTAATGAAAAACTGTTTTTT. The encoded protein is CASSPSHDRVGTTNEKLFF.

The chain joins TRBV6-6 to TRBJ1-2; 7 nucleotides align to TRBD1. V lost 5 bases to trimming and J lost 4 bases; unmatched junction nucleotides: 7. The CDR3 runs to 14 residues. Germline lookup yields CDR1 MNHNY and CDR2 SVGAGI (reference sequence). As DNA, the CDR3 is TGTGCCAGCAGTCCCGGACAGGCCTCCTATGGCTACACCTTC. This sequence encodes CASSPGQASYGYTF.

This clone was seen a handful of times. CDR3 loop: CASSLGRDRGFGNYGYTF. In nucleotides, the CDR3 is TGTGCCAGCAGCTTAGGCCGGGACAGGGGATTCGGTAACTATGGCTACACCTTC. This chain connects TRBV13 to TRBJ1-2; TRBD1 matches 10 bases. With 0 bases clipped from V and 1 base from J, the junction kept 8 bases outside the gene matches. The CDR3 covers 18 residues. Germline values: CDR1 PRHDT, CDR2 FYEKMQ (reference sequence). The full variable domain, in which reference TRBV13 and TRBJ1-2 provide the parts outside the CDR3, is AAGVIQSPRHLIKEKRETATLKCYPIPRHDTVYWYQQGPGQDPQFLISFYEKMQSDKGSIPDRFSAQQFSDYHSELNMSSLELGDSALYFCASSLGRDRGFGNYGYTFGSGTRLTVV.

V gene TRBV2 combines with J gene TRBJ1-4, with no clear D. CDR1 is SNHLY and CDR2 is FYNNEI in the germline V gene. This CDR3 region has 10 residues. Trimming stripped 7 bases from V and 14 bases from J, with 11 bases between. CDR3 DNA sequence: TGTGCCAGCATGACACAGTCGCTGTTTTTT. As protein: CASMTQSLFF.

This clone was seen a single time. V is TRBV19 and J is TRBJ2-7; TRBD1 matches at 9 bases. V was pared by 5 bases and J by 2 bases, with 19 bases of the junction left unmatched. The CDR3 length is 19 residues. Germline values: CDR1 LNHDA, CDR2 SQIVND (reference sequence). CDR3: CASSRTGGAEGPPPYEQYF. The CDR3 nucleotides read TGTGCCAGTAGTCGCACAGGGGGCGCAGAAGGGCCCCCCCCCTACGAGCAGTACTTC.

V is TRBV4-2 and J is TRBJ2-3, with D possibly being TRBD2 (5 bases). The CDR3 contains 14 residues. V dropped 0 bases and J dropped 4 bases, with 8 bases sitting between them. Germline lookup yields CDR1 LGHNA and CDR2 YNFKEQ. DNA for the CDR3: TGTGCCAGCAGCCAAGAGGCTAGCCCAGATACGCAGTATTTT. It specifies CASSQEASPDTQYF.

The chain has TRBV19 and TRBJ2-5; D call uncertain. Trimming shortened V by 1 base and J by 7 bases, and 16 bases separated the two germline ends. The CDR3 has 15 residues. Germline CDR1 reads LNHDA; CDR2 reads SQIVND (reference sequence). The CDR3 DNA reads TGTGCCAGTAGTATAGTGGGTGGCGGTTCGGGGACCCAGTACTTC. Encoded protein: CASSIVGGGSGTQYF.

The chain combines TRBV6-5 with TRBJ1-4; D is uncertain. The germline gives CDR1 MNHEY, CDR2 SVGAGI. The CDR3 loop spans 14 amino acids. Trimming cost V 8 bases and J 8 bases, with 18 bases left between them. This chain's CDR3 is CASAPGASGEKLFF. The CDR3, as DNA: TGTGCCAGCGCCCCCGGAGCCTCGGGAGAAAAACTGTTTTTT.

This clone came up once. The rearrangement uses TRBV6-5 and TRBJ2-7; D ambiguous. V lost 2 bases and J lost 1, with 9 bases in between. Per the germline V gene, CDR1 is MNHEY and CDR2 is SVGAGI. The CDR3 spans 14 residues. CDR3 residues: CASSYGLGSYEQYF. In DNA, the CDR3 is TGTGCCAGCAGTTACGGTCTCGGTTCCTACGAGCAGTACTTC.

This clone was counted between two and nine times. The V call is TRBV9, the J call TRBJ2-6; TRBD2 might be the D (5 bases). Germline CDR1 SGDLS, CDR2 YYNGEE. CDR3 size: 17 residues. V was shortened by 2 bases and J by 0 bases, with 12 bases between the two germline ends. The CDR3 loop is CASSVGGSGSGANVLTF. The CDR3 DNA reads TGTGCCAGCAGCGTGGGCGGGTCTGGCTCTGGGGCCAACGTCCTGACTTTC.

This clone was picked up a small number of times. The gene calls are TRBV9 and TRBJ2-7; 9 nucleotides match TRBD2. In germline, CDR1 is SGDLS, CDR2 YYNGEE. V gave up 0 bases and J gave up 4 bases; unmatched junction bases: 5. CDR3 length: 15 residues. DNA for the CDR3: TGTGCCAGCAGCGTAGGGGCGGGAGGGGGGTACGAGCAGTACTTC. Translation: CASSVGAGGGYEQYF.

The rearrangement joins TRBV6-5 to TRBJ2-7; a possible D gene is TRBD1 (5 bases). V was clipped by 7 bases and J by 2 bases, with 18 bases between them. Germline V gene lookup returns CDR1 MNHEY and CDR2 SVGAGI. This CDR3 is 15 amino acids long. The CDR3 nucleotides are TGTGCCAGCACCGACCGTAGGGGCGCTACCTACGAGCAGTACTTC. As protein: CASTDRRGATYEQYF.

This chain connects TRBV25-1 to TRBJ2-5, with a possible D match to TRBD2 (6 bases). V was cut by 6 bases and J by 2 bases, with 10 bases left in between. The CDR3 runs to 13 residues. Germline CDR1 reads MGHDK; CDR2 reads SYGVNS. This CDR3 is CASSLGGQETQYF. The CDR3 DNA is TGTGCCAGCAGCCTGGGGGGACAAGAGACCCAGTACTTC.

The chain combines TRBV7-9 with TRBJ2-6; D might be TRBD1 (5 bases). The germline V gene has CDR1 SEHNR and CDR2 FQNEAQ (reference sequence). CDR3 length: 15 amino acids. Trimming took 4 bases from V and 4 from J, leaving 11 bases between them. CDR3 sequence: CASSSRVAGANVLTF. The CDR3 region has the DNA TGTGCCAGCAGCTCCAGGGTGGCCGGGGCCAACGTCCTGACTTTC. Based on the CDR3 plus reference TRBV7-9 and TRBJ2-6, the full variable domain is DTGVSQNPRHKITKRGQNVTFRCDPISEHNRLYWYRQTLGQGPEFLTYFQNEAQLEKSRLLSDRFSAERPKGSFSTLEIQRTEQGDSAMYLCASSSRVAGANVLTFGAGSRLTVL.

The sample holds one count of this clone. The gene calls are TRBV6-5 and TRBJ2-5; the D gene is possibly TRBD2 (6 bases). Trimming shortened V by 4 bases and J by 4 bases, and 19 bases separated the two germline ends. There are 16 residues in the CDR3. Germline assignment: CDR1 MNHEY and CDR2 SVGAGI. The CDR3 nucleotides are TGTGCCAGCAGTTCCCGTCGAGGGACTCGGATAGAGACCCAGTACTTC. Translated, it gives CASSSRRGTRIETQYF.

The V gene is TRBV6-5, the J gene TRBJ1-2, with D perhaps TRBD1 (6 bases). The germline V gene encodes CDR1 MNHEY and CDR2 SVGAGI. This CDR3 is built from 14 residues. The germline V and J ends were trimmed by 6 bases and 6 bases, with 17 bases remaining between them. CDR3 sequence: CASSEGGSWDGYTF. CDR3 nucleotides: TGTGCCAGCAGCGAGGGGGGGTCATGGGATGGCTACACCTTC.

The V gene is TRBV6-5, the J gene TRBJ1-1, with TRBD1 matching 7 bases. The junction had 6 bases not matched to a gene; V was cut back by 2 bases and J by 0 bases. The germline V gene encodes CDR1 MNHEY and CDR2 SVGAGI. CDR3 size: 16 residues. CDR3 nucleotide sequence: TGTGCCAGCAGTTACGAAAGACAGGGTATGAACACTGAAGCTTTCTTT. This encodes CASSYERQGMNTEAFF.

The rearrangement uses TRBV10-3 and TRBJ2-5; maybe TRBD2 (6 bases). The CDR3 length is 14 residues. Germline CDR1 and CDR2: ENHRY and SYGVKD. Trimming shortened V by 2 bases and J by 5 bases, and 12 bases separated the two germline ends. The CDR3 DNA follows: TGTGCCATCAGTGAGGGAGGGCAACTGGAGACCCAGTACTTC. Translated, it gives CAISEGGQLETQYF.

This clone was detected only once. This chain joins TRBV5-1 and TRBJ2-3; TRBD1 aligns across 9 bases. The CDR3 has 16 residues. J was trimmed by 2 bases and V by 4 bases; bases with no gene match: 8. Per germline, CDR1 SGHRS and CDR2 YFSETQ. The CDR3: CASSALTGGITDTQYF. Written as DNA, the CDR3 is TGCGCCAGCAGCGCTCTGACAGGGGGAATCACAGATACGCAGTATTTT.

This clone occurred a few times. The genes are TRBV7-8 and TRBJ1-1; D unclear. V was pared by 5 bases and J by 5 bases, with 9 bases between. From germline, CDR1 is SGHVS and CDR2 FQNEAQ. This CDR3 has 12 amino acids. CDR3 region: CASSPTRTEAFF. CDR3 DNA sequence: TGTGCCAGCAGCCCTACGAGGACTGAAGCTTTCTTT.